This TCR beta chain derives from a study of identical twins. General study findings and limits: Insertions were reduced in abundant cord blood beta clonotypes but not in memory repertoires.

This clonotype was picked up a small number of times. Antigen specificity is unknown. This CDR3 has 15 amino acids. V lost 3 bases to trimming and J lost 5 bases; unmatched junction nucleotides: 5. Germline CDR1 SGHRS, CDR2 YFSETQ. TCRdb re-derived calls from the 5' RACE reads in MiXCR, one entry per CDR3 protein. The top ten hold around 1.5% of the sample, which has 700,000 to 950,000 distinct CDR3 sequences, 9% to 15% seen once. This sample was shared with a second study, whose subject was yellow fever vaccine responses in identical twins.

The sample taken for sequencing was PBMCs. This clonotype was sampled from a woman younger than 30 in good health. This chain joins TRBV5-1 and TRBJ2-1, with TRBD1 matching over 10 bases. Here the CDR3 reads CASSSRQGANNEQFF. The CDR3 coding sequence is TGCGCCAGCAGCTCCCGACAGGGGGCTAACAATGAGCAGTTCTTC.